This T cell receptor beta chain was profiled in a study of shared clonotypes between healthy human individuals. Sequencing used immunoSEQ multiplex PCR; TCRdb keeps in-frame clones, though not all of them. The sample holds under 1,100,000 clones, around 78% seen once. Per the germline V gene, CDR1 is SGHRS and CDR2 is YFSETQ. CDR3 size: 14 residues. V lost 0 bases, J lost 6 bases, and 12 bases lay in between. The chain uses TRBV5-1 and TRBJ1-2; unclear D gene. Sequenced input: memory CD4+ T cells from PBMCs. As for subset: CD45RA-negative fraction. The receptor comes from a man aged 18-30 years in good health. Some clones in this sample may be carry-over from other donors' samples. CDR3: CASSLEPPVDGYTF. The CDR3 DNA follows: TGCGCCAGCAGCTTGGAACCCCCTGTCGATGGCTACACCTTC.